Presented here are 13 T cell receptor beta chains from one specimen sequenced in a study of T cell responses to AZD1222 COVID-19 vaccine (dated by TCRdb to the early 2020s). The method was the immunoSEQ multiplex PCR assay. The table comes from immuneACCESS by way of TCRdb, which keeps in-frame sequences with V and J called. Part of the clones is missing from these tables; in studies checked, under half for an unresolved V gene and the rest for unknown reasons. A total of more than 90,000 clones appear in this sample, more than 70% of them only once. The ten biggest clones cover 15% to 20% of the sample. What this sample's time point label stands for: about 28 days (+/-7) after the second vaccine dose. The input for sequencing was peripheral blood, taken 28 days after the second AZD1222 dose. The receptors come from an adult who received the AZD1222 COVID-19 vaccine.

The V and J genes are TRBV7-9 and TRBJ2-1; D ambiguous. The CDR3 spans 14 residues. V was pared by 5 bases and J by 4 bases, with 12 bases between. Germline V gene data show CDR1 as SEHNR and CDR2 as FQNEAQ (reference sequence). The chain's CDR3 is CASSLWVLYNEQFF. The CDR3 nucleotides are TGTGCCAGCAGCCTCTGGGTCTTGTACAATGAGCAGTTCTTC.

This clone was seen just once. This chain uses TRBV4-1 with TRBJ2-1, with D maybe TRBD2 (6 bases). Trimming cost V 1 base and J 8 bases, with 15 bases left between them. The CDR3 spans 15 residues. The germline gives CDR1 MGHRA, CDR2 YSYEKL. The CDR3 bases are TGCGCCAGCAGCCAAGGGACCGGGAGATATGATGAGCAGTTCTTC. This codes for CASSQGTGRYDEQFF.

CDR3 coding DNA: TGTGCCAGTAGTATTGGTAATTCACCCCTCCACTTT. It encodes CASSIGNSPLHF. J is TRBJ1-6 and V is TRBV19; D not certain. Germline V gene sequence: CDR1 LNHDA, CDR2 SQIVND (reference sequence). The ends were cut back, 3 bases at V and 6 bases at J, with 3 bases in the middle. This CDR3 spans 12 amino acids.

CDR3 in amino acids: CASSGLSGNTIYF. The CDR3 nucleotides read TGTGCCAGCAGCGGCCTTTCGGGAAACACCATATATTTT. The V and J genes are TRBV9 and TRBJ1-3; no firm D call. CDR3 length: 13 residues. Germline lookup yields CDR1 SGDLS and CDR2 YYNGEE. Trimming shortened V by 3 bases and J by 4 bases, and 8 bases separated the two germline ends.

The chain recombines TRBV19 with TRBJ1-5; D perhaps matches TRBD1 (6 bases). The CDR3 spans 15 residues. Trimming took off 7 bases at V and 7 bases at J, with 20 bases between the two ends. The germline V gene encodes CDR1 LNHDA and CDR2 SQIVND (reference sequence). The CDR3 loop reads CASTTRGTLGQPQHF. Here the CDR3 DNA reads TGTGCCAGTACCACAAGAGGGACATTGGGCCAGCCCCAGCATTTT. The variable domain in full, completed from reference TRBV19 and TRBJ1-5, reads DGGITQSPKYLFRKEGQNVTLSCEQNLNHDAMYWYRQDPGQGLRLIYYSQIVNDFQKGDIAEGYSVSREKKESFPLTVTSAQKNPTAFYLCASTTRGTLGQPQHFGDGTRLSIL.

V usage is TRBV18 and J usage is TRBJ2-2; no clear D gene. The length of the CDR3 is 15 residues. The ends were cut back, 1 base at V and 2 bases at J, with 8 bases in the middle. The germline CDR1 and CDR2 sequences are KGHSH and LQKENI. The CDR3 DNA reads as TGTGCCAGCTCACCACGGACGCAAAACACCGGGGAGCTGTTTTTT. This gives the protein CASSPRTQNTGELFF. Full variable domain (rest looked up from reference TRBV18 and TRBJ2-2): NAGVMQNPRHLVRRRGQEARLRCSPMKGHSHVYWYRQLPEEGLKFMVYLQKENIIDESGMPKERFSAEFPKEGPSILRIQQVVRGDSAAYFCASSPRTQNTGELFFGEGSRLTVL.

The chain joins TRBV6-1 to TRBJ2-6, with 9 bases that match TRBD1. The CDR3 consists of 20 residues. The germline CDR1 and CDR2 sequences are MNHNS and SASEGT. V gave up 0 bases and J gave up 2 bases; unmatched junction bases: 11. The CDR3 region has the DNA TGTGCCAGCAGTGAAGCAGGGACAGGGTCTCTTGGGGCTGGGGCCAACGTCCTGACTTTC. This translates into CASSEAGTGSLGAGANVLTF.

The genes are TRBV19 and TRBJ2-5; possible D gene TRBD1, 5 bases. Trimming left V 5 bases short and J 5 bases short, with 18 bases between. This CDR3 has 15 amino acids. From germline, CDR1 is LNHDA and CDR2 SQIVND (reference sequence). This CDR3 is CASSHPGLGAETQYF. The CDR3 DNA is TGTGCCAGTAGTCATCCGGGCCTAGGGGCGGAGACCCAGTACTTC.

The chain recombines TRBV5-4 with TRBJ1-2; 9 positions agree with TRBD1. The junction had 11 bases not matched to a gene; V was cut back by 0 bases and J by 8 bases. Germline lookup yields CDR1 SGHNT and CDR2 YYREEE (reference sequence). The CDR3 loop spans 16 amino acids. This CDR3 is CASSLARLQGAVGYTF. The CDR3 DNA reads TGTGCCAGCAGCTTGGCGAGACTACAGGGGGCTGTGGGCTACACCTTC. The whole variable domain, remainder taken from reference TRBV5-4 and TRBJ1-2, is ETGVTQSPTHLIKTRGQQVTLRCSSQSGHNTVSWYQQALGQGPQFIFQYYREEENGRGNFPPRFSGLQFPNYSSELNVNALELDDSALYLCASSLARLQGAVGYTFGSGTRLTVV.

The chain recombines TRBV27 with TRBJ1-5; a possible D gene is TRBD1 (6 bases). CDR3 size: 18 residues. Trimming pared 5 bases from V and 3 bases from J, leaving 23 bases between. Per germline, CDR1 MNHEY and CDR2 SMNVEV (reference sequence). CDR3 protein: CASSPNRGAPPFNQPQHF. The CDR3 region has the DNA TGTGCCAGCAGTCCTAACCGGGGGGCCCCTCCTTTCAATCAGCCCCAGCATTTT.

The V gene is TRBV11-2, the J gene TRBJ2-4, with D tentatively TRBD1 (6 bases). The V gene lost 0 bases and the J gene lost 2 bases, with 17 bases spanning the gap. Germline CDR1 and CDR2: SGHAT and FQNNGV. There are 18 residues in the CDR3. The chain's CDR3 is CASSLDRASRGSKNIQYF. CDR3 DNA: TGTGCCAGCAGCTTAGATCGGGCTAGCAGGGGATCCAAAAACATTCAGTACTTC.

The chain uses TRBV20-1 and TRBJ2-1; D gene unclear. The CDR3 is 11 residues long. Per the germline V gene, CDR1 is DFQATT and CDR2 is SNEGSKA (reference sequence). The V and J ends lost 8 bases and 9 bases respectively, with 14 bases between them. CDR3 region: CSPSQGIEQFF. The CDR3 DNA follows: TGCAGTCCCTCCCAAGGGATTGAGCAGTTCTTC.

The chain joins TRBV6-5 to TRBJ2-7; no clear D. CDR3 size: 15 residues. V lost 6 bases and J 7 bases, leaving 22 bases between the germline ends. The germline V gene has CDR1 MNHEY and CDR2 SVGAGI. This CDR3 is CASRKGLGSSREQYF. CDR3 in DNA: TGTGCCAGCAGAAAGGGCTTAGGTTCGTCGAGGGAGCAGTACTTC.